This T cell receptor (beta chain) was captured by sequencing in a study of Ad26.COV2.S vaccination and SARS-CoV-2 variants. Treatment in this sample: 19 received Ad26.COV2.S at low or high dose, single or two shots; several received placebo; per-sample allocation not given. Sample collection was performed on day 63 after the first vaccine or placebo injection. The CDR3 consists of 15 residues. The germline CDR1 and CDR2 sequences are LNHDA and SQIVND (reference sequence). The V and J ends lost 10 bases and 0 bases respectively, with 15 bases between them. Profiled with immunoSEQ multiplex PCR; TCRdb holds only in-frame clones, not every one. The sample lists under 500,000 clones, roughly 90% occurring once.

The sequences come from peripheral blood, collected in a trial of Ad26.COV2.S vaccine versus placebo. The chain is built from TRBV19 and TRBJ2-2; tentative D call: TRBD1 (6 bases). This clonotype was sampled from a person between 18 and 60 years old who received the Ad26.COV2.S COVID-19 vaccine or a placebo. In DNA, the CDR3 is TGTGCCAAACATCCGGGACAAACGAACACCGGGGAGCTGTTTTTT. Protein: CAKHPGQTNTGELFF. Together with reference TRBV19 and TRBJ2-2, the CDR3 gives the full variable domain: DGGITQSPKYLFRKEGQNVTLSCEQNLNHDAMYWYRQDPGQGLRLIYYSQIVNDFQKGDIAEGYSVSREKKESFPLTVTSAQKNPTAFYLCAKHPGQTNTGELFFGEGSRLTVL.